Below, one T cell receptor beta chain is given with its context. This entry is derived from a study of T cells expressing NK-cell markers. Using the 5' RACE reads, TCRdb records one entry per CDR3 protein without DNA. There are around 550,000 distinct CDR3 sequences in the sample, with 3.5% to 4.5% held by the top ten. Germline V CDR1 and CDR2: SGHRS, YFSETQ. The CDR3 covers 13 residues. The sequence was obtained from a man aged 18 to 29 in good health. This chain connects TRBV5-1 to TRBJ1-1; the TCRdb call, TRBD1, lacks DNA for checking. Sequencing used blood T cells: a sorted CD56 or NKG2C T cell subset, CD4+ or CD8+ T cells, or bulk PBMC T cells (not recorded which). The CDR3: CASSLDRAGEAFF.